This TCR beta chain was profiled in a study of spatial heterogeneity in lung cancer. Study in general: Sequencing was performed on follow-up PBMC samples when available, collected at a median of around two years after resection.

TCRdb recomputed calls from the 5' RACE reads with MiXCR, one row per CDR3 protein. The table shows 20,000 to 30,000 distinct CDR3 sequences, with around 6% occurring only once. Time point specified: blood at routine non-recurrence follow-up after resection. The study sequenced unsorted whole RNA from tumor, nontumor lung or frozen PBMC. This clonotype was observed a handful of times. This specimen consisted of PBMCs, obtained at follow-up. This sequence originates from a male donor with early-stage non-small cell lung cancer.

CDR3: CASSQDLVGSNYGYTF. The CDR3 DNA sequence: TGTGCCAGCAGCCAAGATTTAGTCGGCAGCAACTATGGCTACACCTTC. The V call is TRBV3-1, the J call TRBJ1-2, with D unresolved. The V end lost 0 bases, the J end lost 2 bases, and 13 bases lay between the germline ends. CDR3 size: 16 residues. Germline CDR1 LGHDT, CDR2 YNNKEL (reference sequence).